A selection of T cell receptor beta chains follows, all from one sample in a study of early T cells in non-severe SARS-CoV-2 infection. TCRdb reanalysed the 5' RACE reads using MiXCR and keeps one entry per CDR3 protein. The table records about 60,000 distinct CDR3 sequences, approximately 9% of them present only once. Sequencing was carried out using whole blood. All receptors come from an adult who was a healthcare worker with PCR-confirmed SARS-CoV-2 infection or an uninfected control (not recorded which). CDR3s include the opening cysteine and the closing phenylalanine or tryptophan. Each record gives: D gene, V gene, clone size, J gene, CDR3 protein, CDR3 DNA. The D gene is left open where the match is weak. For some rows the clone size is stated as once, few or many, or as a class when expanded; others skip it.

>NA|TRBV28|NA|TRBJ2-5
CASRSQGETQYF
TGTGCCAGCAGATCACAGGGAGAGACCCAGTACTTC
>TRBD1|TRBV5-6|NA|TRBJ2-5
CASSLRGLETQYF
TGTGCCAGCAGCTTAAGGGGGCTAGAGACCCAGTACTTC
>NA|TRBV12-3/TRBV12-4|few|TRBJ2-3
CASSLPDTQYF
TGTGCCAGCAGTTTACCGGATACGCAGTATTTT
>TRBD1|TRBV11-1|NA|TRBJ2-1
CASRRDRYNEQFF
TGTGCCAGCCGCCGGGACAGATACAATGAGCAGTTCTTC
>NA|TRBV5-4|few|TRBJ2-5
CASSPDGVLQETQYF
TGTGCCAGCAGCCCCGACGGGGTCCTCCAAGAGACCCAGTACTTC
>TRBD1|TRBV28|many|TRBJ1-5
CASSTSGQGPYQPQHF
TGTGCCAGCAGTACCAGTGGACAGGGGCCCTATCAGCCCCAGCATTTT
>NA|TRBV4-3|few|TRBJ2-4
CASSQDRTRSNIQYF
TGCGCCAGCAGCCAAGATCGGACACGATCAAACATTCAGTACTTC
>NA|TRBV7-2|few|TRBJ2-1
CASSPLGVGQFF
TGTGCCAGCAGTCCGCTAGGGGTCGGGCAGTTCTTC
>NA|TRBV6-6|many|TRBJ1-2
CASSYSRGDYGYTF
TGTGCCAGCAGTTATTCGAGGGGTGACTATGGCTACACCTTC
>NA|TRBV12-3/TRBV12-4|few|TRBJ2-5
CASSFRGGRETQYF
TGTGCCAGCAGTTTTCGTGGGGGGCGTGAGACCCAGTACTTC
>TRBD1|TRBV28|NA|TRBJ2-1
CASTTGGGTKNEQFF
TGTGCCAGCACTACAGGGGGCGGGACGAAGAATGAGCAGTTCTTC
>NA|TRBV5-1|many|TRBJ1-2
CASSLGPTLDYGYTF
TGCGCCAGCAGTCTCGGGCCTACCCTCGACTATGGCTACACCTTC
>TRBD2|TRBV4-3|NA|TRBJ2-6
CASSPGLAGTGANVLTF
TGCGCCAGCAGCCCAGGACTAGCGGGAACCGGGGCCAACGTCCTGACTTTC
>NA|TRBV7-8|many|TRBJ2-1
CASSLDRSTDEQFF
TGTGCCAGCAGCTTAGATCGGTCGACCGATGAGCAGTTCTTC
>NA|TRBV7-8|many|TRBJ2-1
CASSPLHNEQFF
TGTGCCAGCAGCCCCCTCCACAATGAGCAGTTCTTC
>TRBD2|TRBV28|few|TRBJ2-3
CASSPLGAGDADTQYF
TGTGCCAGCAGTCCCCTGGGAGCGGGAGACGCAGATACGCAGTATTTT
>NA|TRBV7-9|many|TRBJ2-7
CASSQFGGAYEQYF
TGTGCCAGCAGCCAATTCGGGGGTGCCTACGAGCAGTACTTC
>NA|TRBV3-1|many|TRBJ2-1
CASSSEVGRQFF
TGTGCCAGCAGCTCAGAGGTGGGGAGGCAGTTCTTC
>NA|TRBV7-9|NA|TRBJ1-1
CASSLFDGNTEAFF
TGTGCCAGCAGCTTGTTCGACGGGAACACTGAAGCTTTCTTT
>NA|TRBV29-1|few|TRBJ2-1
CSVEGGAGSGYNEQFF
TGCAGCGTTGAAGGCGGAGCCGGGAGTGGTTACAATGAGCAGTTCTTC
>NA|TRBV28|NA|TRBJ2-4
CASSAGGLAKNIQYF
TGTGCCAGCAGCGCCGGGGGGCTAGCCAAAAACATTCAGTACTTC
>NA|TRBV7-3|many|TRBJ2-7
CASSLLYRSEQYF
TGTGCCAGCAGCTTACTTTACCGCTCCGAGCAGTACTTC
>NA|TRBV27|NA|TRBJ2-5
CASSTTEAQATQYF
TGTGCCAGCAGTACAACGGAGGCGCAGGCGACCCAGTACTTC
>NA|TRBV18|many|TRBJ2-7
CASSRGTSEQYF
TGTGCCAGCTCCCGAGGGACTTCCGAGCAGTACTTC
>NA|TRBV28|NA|TRBJ2-3
CASSSASLADTQYF
TGTGCCAGCAGTTCGGCTAGTTTAGCAGATACGCAGTATTTT
>TRBD2|TRBV5-1|few|TRBJ2-5
CASRVLAGVQETQYF
TGCGCCAGCAGGGTCCTAGCGGGAGTTCAAGAGACCCAGTACTTC
>TRBD1|TRBV5-6|many|TRBJ2-5
CASSRDRGIMETQYF
TGTGCCAGCAGTCGGGACAGGGGAATAATGGAGACCCAGTACTTC
>NA|TRBV21-1|NA|TRBJ2-2
CASSKSKELNANTGELFF
TGTGCCAGCAGCAAGTCAAAGGAGCTTAACGCGAACACCGGGGAGCTGTTTTTT
>NA|TRBV28|NA|TRBJ2-7
CASSRSAEQYF
TGTGCCAGCTCCAGAAGTGCCGAGCAGTACTTC
>NA|TRBV29-1|NA|TRBJ1-4
CSVANTLRDMFF
TGCAGCGTTGCAAACACACTCCGGGATATGTTTTTT
>TRBD1|TRBV28|many|TRBJ2-1
CASSFQGANYNEQFF
TGTGCCAGCAGTTTTCAGGGGGCCAACTACAATGAGCAGTTCTTC
>NA|TRBV3-1|NA|TRBJ1-6
CASSLGVSEPVHF
TGTGCCAGCAGCCTGGGGGTCTCGGAACCAGTCCACTTT
>TRBD1|TRBV24-1|few|TRBJ2-1
CATSDPGQGALNEQFF
TGTGCCACCAGTGACCCCGGACAGGGGGCGCTTAATGAGCAGTTCTTC
>TRBD2|TRBV28|many|TRBJ2-7
CASSLWAGEPYEQYF
TGTGCCAGCAGTTTATGGGCGGGAGAGCCTTACGAGCAGTACTTC
>TRBD2|TRBV6-2/TRBV6-3|NA|TRBJ2-2
CASSHPLAGAAGELFF
TGTGCCAGCAGTCACCCCCTAGCGGGAGCGGCCGGGGAGCTGTTTTTT
>NA|TRBV29-1|many|TRBJ2-3
CSVGVSGTDTQYF
TGCAGCGTTGGGGTATCTGGCACAGATACGCAGTATTTT
>NA|TRBV20-1|NA|TRBJ1-1
CSARDTQGGKVWGEAFF
TGCAGTGCTAGAGATACCCAGGGCGGGAAAGTGTGGGGTGAAGCTTTCTTT
>NA|TRBV12-3/TRBV12-4|NA|TRBJ2-2
CASSLGGLNTGELFF
TGTGCCAGCAGTTTAGGCGGCCTGAACACCGGGGAGCTGTTTTTT
>TRBD2|TRBV9|many|TRBJ2-1
CASRPGLAGTNEQFF
TGTGCCAGCAGACCGGGACTAGCGGGTACCAATGAGCAGTTCTTC
>NA|TRBV11-2|NA|TRBJ1-1
CASSSLSSAVVTEAFF
TGTGCCAGCAGCTCCCTAAGCTCGGCAGTTGTCACTGAAGCTTTCTTT
>NA|TRBV5-4|few|TRBJ2-7
CASSWGPDLSYEQYF
TGTGCCAGCAGCTGGGGGCCGGACCTCTCCTACGAGCAGTACTTC
>NA|TRBV29-1|NA|TRBJ1-2
CSVRGLGDYGYTF
TGCAGCGTCAGGGGCTTGGGGGACTATGGCTACACCTTC
>NA|TRBV12-3/TRBV12-4|NA|TRBJ1-4
CASSPRSYEKLFF
TGTGCCAGCAGCCCCCGTTCGTATGAAAAACTGTTTTTT
>TRBD2|TRBV10-3|many|TRBJ2-7
CAIRPGLAGYEQYF
TGTGCCATCAGGCCGGGACTAGCGGGCTACGAGCAGTACTTC
>NA|TRBV4-3|many|TRBJ2-6
CASSQVAGANVLIF
TGCGCCAGCAGCCAAGTGGCTGGGGCCAACGTCCTGATTTTC
>TRBD2|TRBV28|NA|TRBJ2-7
CASSLSGGKPYEQYF
TGTGCCAGCAGTCTTAGCGGGGGGAAGCCTTACGAGCAGTACTTC
>TRBD2|TRBV2|many|TRBJ2-5
CASRMTSGTQETQYF
TGTGCCAGCAGGATGACTAGCGGGACCCAAGAGACCCAGTACTTC
>TRBD2|TRBV4-3|many|TRBJ2-2
CASSQVGGSGELFF
TGCGCCAGCAGCCAAGTCGGGGGGTCCGGGGAGCTGTTTTTT
>NA|TRBV27|few|TRBJ2-7
CASSYGRSYEQYF
TGTGCCAGCAGTTACGGCAGGTCCTACGAGCAGTACTTC
>NA|TRBV7-9|few|TRBJ2-3
CASSPPIPDTQYF
TGTGCCAGCAGCCCCCCAATCCCAGATACGCAGTATTTT
>TRBD2|TRBV19|many|TRBJ2-1
CASTGLAGISNEQFF
TGTGCCAGTACCGGACTAGCGGGAATATCCAATGAGCAGTTCTTC
>NA|TRBV5-6|few|TRBJ1-5
CASSLDRVNQPQHF
TGTGCCAGCAGCTTGGACAGGGTAAATCAGCCCCAGCATTTT
>TRBD1|TRBV7-2|many|TRBJ1-6
CASSFRQGANSPLHF
TGTGCCAGCAGCTTCAGGCAGGGGGCTAATTCACCCCTCCACTTT
>NA|TRBV6-1|few|TRBJ1-2
CASTMKVANYGYTF
TGTGCCAGCACGATGAAGGTGGCTAACTATGGCTACACCTTC
>TRBD2|TRBV3-1|few|TRBJ2-2
CASSPTSGRITGELFF
TGTGCCAGCAGCCCCACTAGCGGGAGGATCACCGGGGAGCTGTTTTTT
>NA|TRBV7-2|many|TRBJ2-3
CASSSRTVDTQYF
TGTGCCAGCAGCTCCCGAACGGTGGACACGCAGTATTTT
>TRBD1|TRBV14|many|TRBJ2-7
CASSQLRDSYEQYF
TGTGCCAGCAGCCAACTCCGGGACAGCTACGAGCAGTACTTC